This TCR beta chain appears in the sequencing data of a study of identical twins. Findings and caveats of the study: Its conclusions, products of cross-sectional statistical analysis, did not come from following the same donors. One should note that invariant MAIT and iNKT cells could partly confound zero-insertion analyses.

Germline V gives CDR1 SEHNR, CDR2 FQNEAQ (reference sequence). V was clipped by 1 base and J by 5 bases; unmatched bases: 4. CDR3 length equals 14 residues. Using its own MiXCR run on the 5' RACE reads, TCRdb lists one record per CDR3 protein. The sample carries about 1.7 million distinct CDR3 sequences, about 32% recorded once. Notes on this clonotype: The antigen is unknown.

V is TRBV7-9 and J is TRBJ1-2; 7 bases fit TRBD1. Sequencing was performed on cord blood. The receptor's source is a newborn girl in good health. CDR3 DNA sequence: TGTGCCAGCAGCTTAGAGACAGGGAGGTATGGCTACACCTTC. Translated, it gives CASSLETGRYGYTF.